This T cell receptor beta chain was retrieved from a study of blood T cell repertoires in COVID-19. Study at large: T cells, B-cell-depleted T cells, or PBMCs supplied cDNA or gDNA.

Only in-frame clones appear in the TCRdb table, and some are missing; sequencing was by immunoSEQ multiplex PCR. Counted here are some 370,000 clones, 70% to 90% occurring once; the ten biggest clones make up 10%. Germline CDR1 is LNHDA and CDR2 is SQIVND (reference sequence). The CDR3 has 14 residues. Trimming cost V 3 bases and J 0 bases, with 8 bases left between them. A Seattle source enrolled patients during active infection and followed them longitudinally. This sequence originates from a woman in her twenties or thirties with COVID-19, enrolled during active disease. V usage is TRBV19 and J usage is TRBJ2-5, with D tentatively TRBD1 (6 bases). Specimen: peripheral blood. CDR3 nucleotide sequence: TGTGCCAGTAGTATGAGGGACAACCAAGAGACCCAGTACTTC. Amino acids: CASSMRDNQETQYF.